Below are 5 T cell receptor beta chains sequenced from a single sample in a study of cytomegalovirus exposure and HLA in healthy donors. TCRdb's copy holds only in-frame clones and misses some; the assay was immunoSEQ multiplex PCR. The sample has over 150,000 clones; about 90% are singletons. The sequenced sample was PBMCs. The receptors come from a woman younger than 35 in good health and CMV-seropositive.

The V and J genes are TRBV7-6 and TRBJ1-1, with a possible D match to TRBD1 (5 bases). Trimming took off 1 base at V and 4 bases at J, with 10 bases between the two ends. The CDR3 extends over 14 amino acids. Germline CDR1 is SGHVS and CDR2 is FNYEAQ. CDR3 protein: CASSLEAGPTEAFF. The CDR3 DNA follows: TGTGCCAGCAGCTTAGAAGCAGGGCCCACTGAAGCTTTCTTT.

This clone was counted a single time. V gene TRBV9 combines with J gene TRBJ1-2; TRBD1 matches 11 bases. The V segment lost 3 bases and the J segment 4 bases; nucleotides outside the gene matches: 2. The CDR3 has 14 amino acids. CDR1 is SGDLS and CDR2 is YYNGEE in the germline V gene. This CDR3 is CASSAGQGGYGYTF. As DNA, the CDR3 is TGTGCCAGCAGCGCGGGACAGGGGGGCTATGGCTACACCTTC.

The CDR3 sequence: CASSEGPGDLNTIYF. The CDR3 DNA is TGTGCCAGCAGTGAAGGGCCAGGGGATTTAAACACCATATATTTT. The V gene is TRBV6-1, the J gene TRBJ1-3, with D perhaps matching TRBD1 (6 bases). With 1 base removed from V and 6 bases from J, the gap between germline ends came to 13 bases. The CDR3 runs 15 residues. CDR1 and CDR2 from the germline V gene are MNHNS and SASEGT.

J is TRBJ2-3 and V is TRBV6-5; D possibly corresponds to TRBD2 (5 bases). This CDR3 contains 15 residues. Germline lookup yields CDR1 MNHEY and CDR2 SVGAGI. Trimming took 6 bases from V and 4 from J, leaving 17 bases between them. The CDR3 sequence is CASRHQVEEADTQYF. CDR3 bases: TGTGCCAGCAGGCACCAGGTGGAGGAGGCAGATACGCAGTATTTT.

DNA of the CDR3: TGTGCCAGCAGCTTGGAACTCCAAGAGACCCAGTACTTC. Residues: CASSLELQETQYF. The chain carries TRBV5-4 and TRBJ2-5; D gene ambiguous. Per germline, CDR1 SGHNT and CDR2 YYREEE (reference sequence). There are 13 residues in the CDR3. Trimming took off 0 bases at V and 1 base at J, with 4 bases between the two ends.